This record concerns one T cell receptor beta chain sequence. Its cognate antigen is unknown. Healthy HIV-negative adults with no recent acute infections or vaccinations were recruited as donors. The study drew all its donors from Caucasian adults living in Nashville, Tennessee. This sample stems from a study of shared clonotypes between healthy human individuals. In the study overall: Each donor's CD8 memory used one plate, CD8 naive two, each CD4 subset three.

The study's findings and limits: Estimated richness values were generally larger in naive subsets than in memory subsets.

Germline lookup yields CDR1 GTSNPN and CDR2 SVGIG (reference sequence). V gave up 0 bases and J gave up 5 bases, with 14 bases separating them. The CDR3 length is 14 residues. Repertoires were generated with immunoSEQ multiplex PCR, while TCRdb's copy carries only in-frame clones and drops some. The repertoire holds 2,500,000 or so clones, with more than 80% as singletons. Sequenced sample: naive CD4+ T cells sorted from blood. Subset described: CD45RA+ positively selected. V and J are TRBV30 and TRBJ2-7; D possibly corresponds to TRBD1 (5 bases). This clonotype was sampled from a young man in good health. The CDR3 loop is CAWSVGQGRHEQYF. CDR3 sequence (DNA): TGTGCCTGGAGTGTAGGGCAGGGTCGGCACGAGCAGTACTTC.